Presented here are 26 T cell receptor beta chains from one specimen sequenced in a study of shared clonotypes between healthy human individuals. This table comes from immunoSEQ multiplex PCR, and its TCRdb copy is limited to in-frame clones, with some not included. Here the sample spans approximately 1,500,000 clones, approximately 98% being singletons. Input material: naive CD4+ T cells sorted from blood. The sample's subset: CD45RA+ positively selected. The receptors stem from a young man in good health.

The V and J genes are TRBV5-1 and TRBJ2-3; the match to TRBD2 covers 9 bases. The CDR3 length is 15 residues. CDR1 and CDR2 from the germline V gene are SGHRS and YFSETQ. The V segment lost 4 bases and the J segment 2 bases; nucleotides outside the gene matches: 5. The CDR3 here is CASSREREATDTQYF. CDR3 coding DNA: TGCGCCAGCAGCCGGGAGCGGGAGGCCACAGATACGCAGTATTTT.

The genes are TRBV29-1 and TRBJ2-1, with a weak D call TRBD1 (6 bases). The CDR3 is made up of 11 amino acids. Trimming cost V 4 bases and J 15 bases, with 16 bases left between them. Germline values: CDR1 SQVTM, CDR2 ANQGSEA. This chain's CDR3 is CSVGGQPLWFF. The CDR3 DNA follows: TGCAGCGTTGGCGGACAGCCCCTATGGTTCTTC.

The rearrangement uses TRBV7-6 and TRBJ2-3, with TRBD1 matching 7 bases. The CDR3 has 16 residues. J was trimmed by 2 bases and V by 0 bases; bases with no gene match: 5. Per germline, CDR1 SGHVS and CDR2 FNYEAQ. CDR3 loop: CASSLARDRATDTQYF. DNA of the CDR3: TGTGCCAGCAGCTTAGCTCGAGACAGGGCCACAGATACGCAGTATTTT.

The J gene is TRBJ1-1, the V gene TRBV5-4; no definite D call. The germline V and J ends were trimmed by 4 bases and 0 bases, with 16 bases remaining between them. The CDR3 loop spans 16 amino acids. Germline CDR1 SGHNT, CDR2 YYREEE (reference sequence). The DNA of the CDR3 is TGTGCCAGCAGCCCGCAGCCCCCGGGGATGAACACTGAAGCTTTCTTT. As protein: CASSPQPPGMNTEAFF.

The V and J genes are TRBV7-2 and TRBJ1-5, with 9 bases matching TRBD1. Germline trimming cut 3 bases from V and 1 base from J; bases unmatched to any gene: 10. The CDR3 covers 18 residues. Germline CDR1 is SGHTA and CDR2 is FQGNSA. CDR3 DNA: TGTGCCAGCAGCTTTCCCCCGGGACAGGGCGACAGCAATCAGCCCCAGCATTTT. Residues: CASSFPPGQGDSNQPQHF.

The chain employs TRBV9 and TRBJ2-3; D call uncertain. Trimming left V 4 bases short and J 2 bases short, with 17 bases between. The germline V gene has CDR1 SGDLS and CDR2 YYNGEE. The CDR3 runs 16 residues. The CDR3 sequence: CASSTGRATFTDTQYF. DNA of the CDR3: TGTGCCAGCAGCACCGGACGGGCGACTTTCACAGATACGCAGTATTTT.

As regards this clone: The same CDR3 also results from other DNA sequences found in this sample. The chain joins TRBV5-1 to TRBJ2-1; D is undetermined. V gave up 0 bases and J gave up 6 bases, with 4 bases separating them. The CDR3 totals 12 residues. The germline V gene encodes CDR1 SGHRS and CDR2 YFSETQ. The CDR3 DNA sequence: TGCGCCAGCAGCTTGGTTTTCAATGAGCAGTTCTTC. Its translation: CASSLVFNEQFF.

The chain combines TRBV5-4 with TRBJ2-7, with 11 bases aligning to TRBD2. The CDR3 contains 16 residues. V shed 3 bases and J 0 bases; nucleotides not matched to a gene: 5. Germline CDR1 reads SGHNT; CDR2 reads YYREEE (reference sequence). The CDR3 region has the DNA TGTGCCAGCAGCTGGGATAGCGGGAGGGGCTCCTACGAGCAGTACTTC. Encoded protein: CASSWDSGRGSYEQYF.

The chain is built from TRBV19 and TRBJ1-2; TRBD1 aligns across 8 bases. This CDR3 is built from 16 residues. Germline CDR1 is LNHDA and CDR2 is SQIVND (reference sequence). V shed 9 bases and J 4 bases; nucleotides not matched to a gene: 16. CDR3 protein: CASRELDRVFGYGYTF. As DNA, the CDR3 is TGTGCCAGCCGAGAGTTGGACAGGGTTTTCGGCTATGGCTACACCTTC.

For the CDR3, the DNA is TGTGCCAGCAGCTCACGGACTAGCGGGAGGGGGACCCAGTACTTC. Protein product: CASSSRTSGRGTQYF. The V gene is TRBV5-4, the J gene TRBJ2-5, with 15 bases aligning to TRBD2. This CDR3 has 15 residues. J gave up 7 bases and V 3 bases, and 4 bases lay outside the gene matches. Germline CDR1 reads SGHNT; CDR2 reads YYREEE (reference sequence).

V gene TRBV25-1 combines with J gene TRBJ1-2; possibly TRBD1 for D (5 bases). The CDR3 sequence is 15 residues long. The germline CDR1 and CDR2 sequences are MGHDK and SYGVNS. The ends were cut back, 3 bases at V and 4 bases at J, with 15 bases in the middle. The CDR3 spells CASSDMEGTGYGYTF. CDR3 sequence (DNA): TGTGCCAGCAGTGATATGGAGGGGACCGGCTATGGCTACACCTTC.

DNA of the CDR3: TGTGCCAGCAGCCTAAGACTTCTTCCCCAGCATTTT. It is translated as CASSLRLLPQHF. The genes are TRBV28 and TRBJ1-5; D is undetermined. V shed 6 bases and J shed 10 bases, with 13 bases lying between them. The CDR3 is 12 residues long. Germline V lookup: CDR1 MDHEN, CDR2 SYDVKM.

The gene calls are TRBV9 and TRBJ1-1, with D tentatively TRBD1 (5 bases). This CDR3 has 11 residues. Per germline, CDR1 SGDLS and CDR2 YYNGEE. V gave up 7 bases and J gave up 5 bases, with 9 bases separating them. CDR3 in DNA: TGTGCCAGCGGGGCAGGGACTGAAGCTTTCTTT. It codes for CASGAGTEAFF.

To note about this clone: Different DNA sequences within this sample yield the same CDR3. The chain is built from TRBV11-3 and TRBJ2-3; the D is unclear. Germline CDR1 and CDR2: SGHNT and YENEEA. Trimming removed 4 bases at V and 3 bases at J, with 8 bases between. This CDR3 has 13 amino acids. The CDR3 region is CASSSRETDTQYF. The CDR3 nucleotides read TGTGCCAGCAGCTCTCGTGAGACAGATACGCAGTATTTT.

The J gene is TRBJ2-7, the V gene TRBV28; D call uncertain. The germline V gene has CDR1 MDHEN and CDR2 SYDVKM. The V gene lost 4 bases and the J gene lost 4 bases, with 14 bases spanning the gap. The CDR3 length is 14 residues. The CDR3 loop reads CASSSSSSLYEQYF. DNA of the CDR3: TGTGCCAGCAGTTCTTCCTCGTCCCTTTACGAGCAGTACTTC.

The V and J genes are TRBV28 and TRBJ1-1; possibly TRBD1 for D (5 bases). CDR1 and CDR2 from the germline V gene are MDHEN and SYDVKM. The CDR3 length is 12 residues. The V end was cut by 9 bases, the J end by 0 bases, with 8 bases between. CDR3 nucleotides: TGTGCCAGTGACAGACTGAACACTGAAGCTTTCTTT. Its protein is CASDRLNTEAFF.

This chain connects TRBV18 to TRBJ2-5; 7 bases fit TRBD1. With V trimmed by 3 bases and J by 3 bases, 10 bases remained unmatched. Germline V gene lookup returns CDR1 KGHSH and CDR2 LQKENI. The CDR3 is made up of 16 amino acids. Here the CDR3 reads CASSPVRGTIKETQYF. In DNA, the CDR3 is TGTGCCAGCTCACCTGTCAGGGGGACCATTAAAGAGACCCAGTACTTC.

To note about this clone: Additional DNA sequences in this sample encode the identical CDR3. The chain has TRBV5-4 and TRBJ2-5, with no clear D. Germline V gene lookup returns CDR1 SGHNT and CDR2 YYREEE (reference sequence). This CDR3 is 11 amino acids long. The ends were cut back, 1 base at V and 5 bases at J, with 3 bases in the middle. As DNA, the CDR3 is TGTGCCAGCAGCTTGATGGAGACCCAGTACTTC. It encodes CASSLMETQYF.

V usage is TRBV5-1 and J usage is TRBJ2-7, with TRBD2 as a possible D gene (6 bases). V was pared by 1 base and J by 1 base, with 15 bases between. The germline V gene has CDR1 SGHRS and CDR2 YFSETQ. The CDR3 runs to 16 residues. CDR3 nucleotide sequence: TGCGCCAGCAGCTTGACTTCCGGGGACTCGTCCTACGAGCAGTACTTC. This encodes CASSLTSGDSSYEQYF.

The chain combines TRBV11-2 with TRBJ1-5; the match to TRBD1 covers 10 bases. The CDR3 contains 18 residues. CDR1 is SGHAT, CDR2 FQNNGV, per germline. V trimming: 1 base; J trimming: 4 bases; junction bases outside the gene matches: 10. Here the CDR3 reads CASSLAGGTGASNQPQHF. The CDR3 region has the DNA TGTGCCAGCAGCTTAGCCGGTGGGACAGGGGCCTCGAATCAGCCCCAGCATTTT. Using reference TRBV11-2 and TRBJ1-5 for the parts outside the CDR3, the full variable domain is EAGVAQSPRYKIIEKRQSVAFWCNPISGHATLYWYQQILGQGPKLLIQFQNNGVVDDSQLPKDRFSAERLKGVDSTLKIQPAKLEDSAVYLCASSLAGGTGASNQPQHFGDGTRLSIL.

The chain recombines TRBV5-6 with TRBJ1-1; D call uncertain. Germline V gene data show CDR1 as SGHDT and CDR2 as YYEEEE. V lost 4 bases and J 0 bases, leaving 10 bases between the germline ends. This CDR3 has 14 residues. The DNA for the CDR3 is TGTGCCAGCAGCGCTACAGTCATGAACACTGAAGCTTTCTTT. This gives the protein CASSATVMNTEAFF. The whole variable domain, filled in from reference TRBV5-6 and TRBJ1-1, reads DAGVTQSPTHLIKTRGQQVTLRCSPKSGHDTVSWYQQALGQGPQFIFQYYEEEERQRGNFPDRFSGHQFPNYSSELNVNALLLGDSALYLCASSATVMNTEAFFGQGTRLTVV.

The CDR3 loop reads CASSTSRGPYEQYF. For the CDR3, the DNA is TGTGCCAGCAGCACGTCCAGGGGGCCCTACGAGCAGTACTTC. V is TRBV19 and J is TRBJ2-7, with 8 positions matching TRBD1. This CDR3 has 14 amino acids. Trimming cost V 9 bases and J 2 bases; bases outside gene matches: 9. Germline CDR1 is LNHDA and CDR2 is SQIVND (reference sequence).

The chain is built from TRBV5-8 and TRBJ2-1; D is uncertain. Germline values: CDR1 SGHTS, CDR2 YDEGEE. This CDR3 contains 14 residues. Trimming took off 4 bases at V and 1 base at J, with 9 bases between the two ends. CDR3 protein: CASSRVESYNEQFF. CDR3 sequence (DNA): TGTGCCAGCAGCCGCGTGGAATCCTACAATGAGCAGTTCTTC.

This clone was detected only once. The chain employs TRBV4-3 and TRBJ2-7; D is possibly TRBD1 or TRBD2 (5 bases each). Trimming took 4 bases from V and 6 from J, leaving 16 bases between them. The V gene's germline CDR1 is LGHNA and CDR2 YSLEER. The CDR3 is 14 residues long. CDR3 sequence: CASSPAPRGREQYF. The CDR3 DNA reads as TGCGCCAGCAGCCCCGCACCTCGGGGCCGCGAGCAGTACTTC.

V gene TRBV28 combines with J gene TRBJ2-7; D is unresolved. Germline CDR1 is MDHEN and CDR2 is SYDVKM. This CDR3 spans 13 amino acids. V was pared by 1 base and J by 4 bases, with 8 bases between. CDR3 region: CASSLLGKYEQYF. Written as DNA, the CDR3 is TGTGCCAGCAGTTTATTGGGAAAATACGAGCAGTACTTC.

Only one count was recorded for this clone. This chain connects TRBV7-2 to TRBJ2-5; the D is unclear. Germline-derived CDR1 and CDR2 are SGHTA and FQGNSA. CDR3 length: 14 amino acids. The V gene lost 1 base and the J gene lost 3 bases, with 9 bases spanning the gap. CDR3 coding DNA: TGTGCCAGCAGCTTAGGGGCAGCCAAAGAGACCCAGTACTTC. This codes for CASSLGAAKETQYF.